These 4 T cell receptor beta chains came from one sample sequenced in a study of TIL therapy for anti-PD-1-resistant metastatic lung cancer. This was the immunoSEQ v3 assay. Libraries were prepared by immunoSEQ multiplex PCR; TCRdb keeps only in-frame clonotypes and omits some of them. Here the sample spans tens of thousands of clones, 55% to 75% being singletons. Described time point: pre-treatment sample, taken before nivolumab and TIL therapy. Sequences were derived from blood, sampled at baseline. The source is a person between 30 and 80 years old with non-small cell lung cancer.

The rearrangement uses TRBV28 and TRBJ2-7; 8 bases are a match to TRBD1. V shed 5 bases and J 2 bases; nucleotides not matched to a gene: 5. The CDR3 sequence is 14 residues long. Germline V lookup: CDR1 MDHEN, CDR2 SYDVKM. CDR3: CASSRTGHTYEQYF. CDR3 sequence (DNA): TGTGCCAGCAGTAGGACAGGGCATACCTACGAGCAGTACTTC.

The chain has TRBV10-3 and TRBJ2-1, with 9 bases matching TRBD2. V lost 4 bases to trimming and J lost 2 bases; unmatched junction nucleotides: 12. The V gene's germline CDR1 is ENHRY and CDR2 SYGVKD. This CDR3 is built from 18 residues. The CDR3 sequence is CAISARMGSGGTYNEQFF. The CDR3 DNA follows: TGTGCCATCAGTGCCCGAATGGGGAGCGGGGGGACCTACAATGAGCAGTTCTTC.

The chain has TRBV5-1 and TRBJ2-2, with TRBD2 identical over 10 bases. Germline V gene data show CDR1 as SGHRS and CDR2 as YFSETQ. V shed 1 base, J shed 1 base, and the junction held 4 bases outside the gene matches. The CDR3 totals 17 residues. The CDR3 sequence is CASSLSSGSGNTGELFF. DNA of the CDR3: TGCGCCAGCAGCTTGTCTAGCGGGAGTGGGAACACCGGGGAGCTGTTTTTT.

This rearrangement joins TRBV7-6 to TRBJ2-7; TRBD1 agrees at 11 bases. V dropped 5 bases and J dropped 5; count of bases not matched to a gene: 5. Germline V gene data show CDR1 as SGHVS and CDR2 as FNYEAQ. The CDR3 has 14 residues. The CDR3 loop reads CASSIGTGGDEQYF. The CDR3 DNA is TGTGCCAGCAGCATCGGGACAGGGGGTGACGAGCAGTACTTC.